This T cell receptor (beta chain) was recovered during a study of T cells in Graves' hyperthyroidism and ophthalmopathy. The trim removed 2 bases at V and 13 bases at J, leaving 14 bases unmatched. Germline lookup yields CDR1 KGHDR and CDR2 SFDVKD. CDR3 length: 15 residues. What was amplified from RNA transcripts were TCR beta CDR3 regions. The TCR CDR3 was amplified in a first-round RT-PCR using the HTBI primer set. TCRdb analysed the multiplex PCR reads with MiXCR anew, one entry per CDR3 protein. The sample has roughly 100,000 distinct CDR3 sequences; about 40% are singletons. There are many counts of this clonotype. When ophthalmopathy did not progress within 18 months, Graves' hyperthyroidism was considered stable.

The sequence derives from a woman aged 30 to 39 with Graves' hyperthyroidism. This chain connects TRBV24-1 to TRBJ2-3, with 7 positions matching TRBD1. The sequencing input was peripheral blood or thyroid tissue (not recorded which). This CDR3 is CATSDSTFGTAYEYF. In DNA form, the CDR3 reads TGTGCCACCAGTGATTCGACTTTCGGGACAGCCTACGAGTATTTT.